One TCR beta chain is described in this entry. This receptor's antigen is unknown. Base qualities are not at hand, and no much larger clone is one base apart. The data were obtained in a study of response to subunit inactivated influenza vaccine listed by TCRdb under 2018. Background on the whole study: Deep quantitative T cell receptor repertoire profiling was used in the study to track responses to a trivalent subunit inactivated influenza vaccine. On the study overall, not on this receptor specifically: The authors proposed that each seasonal influenza vaccination may bring in only a limited number of new T cells.

Reading from cysteine to phenylalanine, the CDR3 counts 12 amino acids. The DNA shown is the 36-base CDR3, in frame from base 1. Per the germline V gene (reference sequence), LNHNV is the CDR1 and YYDKDF is the CDR2. V loses 1 base of germline sequence and J loses 8 bases, and the interval between the two ends is 6 bases. Library preparation used RT-PCR. The data were produced on an Illumina HiSeq 2500. The public reads were run again by TCRdb, first through fastp at Q25 and then through MiXCR, and only productive beta chains were kept. Rows matching on CDR3 protein sequence are summarized as one entry with the most common DNA and genes. The sample table lists about 800,000 distinct CDR3 sequences, approximately 21% of them with a count of one. The top ten hold 9.5% to 13% of the sample.

This chain joins TRBV15 to TRBJ2-1, with the D gene not clear enough to name. This clonotype was obtained from a man aged 45 to 65 who received an inactivated influenza vaccine. Donor details come from another sample of the same person, matched by shared clones. This material consisted of PBMCs from blood, taken approximately 5 days after vaccination. The nucleotides are TGTGCCACCAGCAGAGGAGAGTATGAGCAGTTCTTC. Translation gives CATSRGEYEQFF.